This entry is about one T cell receptor (beta chain). Its target is not known. This entry belongs to a study of cytomegalovirus exposure and HLA in healthy donors. Study observations and caveats: In an earlier analysis, in under 700 donors, most V segments appeared productive either ~90% or ~30% of the time. The study designated around 150 TCR beta chains cytomegalovirus-associated.

The V gene's germline CDR1 is MNHNY and CDR2 SVGAGI (reference sequence). The CDR3 length is 16 residues. The V end lost 0 bases, the J end lost 0 bases, and 9 bases lay between the germline ends. Amplification used 60 Vbeta primers and 13 Jbeta primers. The method was immunoSEQ multiplex PCR; TCRdb's version includes in-frame clones alone and lacks a portion of them. The sample yields 150,000 to 200,000 clones, approximately 84% seen once. What was sequenced was PBMCs. This clonotype was sampled from a woman in her thirties in good health and CMV-seropositive. The genes are TRBV6-6 and TRBJ1-5; D remains unclear. The CDR3: CASSYSGSNSNQPQHF. The CDR3 DNA is TGTGCCAGCAGTTACTCGGGCAGCAATAGCAATCAGCCCCAGCATTTT.